This TCR beta chain is drawn from a study of cytomegalovirus exposure and HLA in healthy donors. Study summary: In a previous analysis, around 110 million unique TCR beta sequences were found from 150 million to 200 million T cells.

Overall study findings and caveats: CMV serostatus was the sole immune exposure data available. Sequencing had likely introduced a cluster of highly shared sequence variants as an artifact. Through in vitro validation, a few CMV-associated chains were shown to be specific for CMV antigens.

Turning to this clone: The antigen is unknown.

The PCR ran on 60 Vbeta and 13 Jbeta primers. Profiled with immunoSEQ multiplex PCR; TCRdb holds only in-frame clones, not every one. The data contain 160,000 or so clones, around 80% of them singletons. V lost 5 bases to trimming and J lost 5 bases, with 15 bases between them. The germline V gene has CDR1 MDHEN and CDR2 SYDVKM. There are 14 residues in the CDR3. Input material: PBMCs. The V gene is TRBV28, the J gene TRBJ2-5, with D possibly TRBD1 on 7 matching bases. The source of this sequence is a man aged 35 to 55 in good health and CMV-seronegative. The CDR3 DNA follows: TGTGCCAGCAGTACTCCGACAGGGAGGGAGACCCAGTACTTC. This codes for CASSTPTGRETQYF.